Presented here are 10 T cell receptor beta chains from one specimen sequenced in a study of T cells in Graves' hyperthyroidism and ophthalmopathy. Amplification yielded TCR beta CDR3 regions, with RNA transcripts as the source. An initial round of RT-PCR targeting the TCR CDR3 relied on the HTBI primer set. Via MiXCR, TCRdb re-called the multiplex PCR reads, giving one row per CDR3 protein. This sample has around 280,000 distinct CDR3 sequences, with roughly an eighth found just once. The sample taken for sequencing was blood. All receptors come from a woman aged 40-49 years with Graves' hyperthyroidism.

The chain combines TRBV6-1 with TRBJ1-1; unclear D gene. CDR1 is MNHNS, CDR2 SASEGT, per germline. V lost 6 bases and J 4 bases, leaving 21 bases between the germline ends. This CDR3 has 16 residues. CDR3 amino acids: CASRLSRRFLPTEAFF. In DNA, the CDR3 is TGTGCCAGCAGGCTTTCTCGGAGATTCTTACCCACTGAAGCTTTCTTT.

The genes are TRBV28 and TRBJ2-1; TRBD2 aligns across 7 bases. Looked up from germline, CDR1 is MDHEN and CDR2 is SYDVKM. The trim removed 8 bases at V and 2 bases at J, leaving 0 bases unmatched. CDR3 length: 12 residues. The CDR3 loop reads CASGLAYNEQFF. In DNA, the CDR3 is TGTGCCAGCGGACTAGCCTACAATGAGCAGTTCTTC.

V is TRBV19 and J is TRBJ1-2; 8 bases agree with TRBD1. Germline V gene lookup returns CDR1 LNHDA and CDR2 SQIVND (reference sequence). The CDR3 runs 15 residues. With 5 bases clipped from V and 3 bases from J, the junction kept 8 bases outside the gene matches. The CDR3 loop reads CASSSGQGSDYGYTF. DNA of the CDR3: TGTGCCAGTAGTTCTGGACAGGGTTCGGACTATGGCTACACCTTC.

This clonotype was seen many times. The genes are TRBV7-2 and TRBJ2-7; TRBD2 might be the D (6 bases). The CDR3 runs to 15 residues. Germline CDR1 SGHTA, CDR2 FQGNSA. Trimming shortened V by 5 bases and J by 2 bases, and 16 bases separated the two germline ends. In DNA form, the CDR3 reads TGTGCCAGCAGCCCGCGGGGCCCCCGGACCTACGAGCAGTACTTC. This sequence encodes CASSPRGPRTYEQYF.

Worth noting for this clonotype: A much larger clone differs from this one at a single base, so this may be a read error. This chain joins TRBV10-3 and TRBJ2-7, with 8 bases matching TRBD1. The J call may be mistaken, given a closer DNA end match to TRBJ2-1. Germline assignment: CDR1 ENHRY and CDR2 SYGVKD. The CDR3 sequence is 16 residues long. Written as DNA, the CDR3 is TGTGCCATCAGTGCCAGTTCGACAGGGGAGGCCTACGAGCAGTTCTTC. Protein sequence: CAISASSTGEAYEQFF.

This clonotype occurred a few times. The CDR3 sequence is CASSLRAGQGGTEAFF. As DNA, the CDR3 is TGTGCCAGCAGCTTGCGTGCTGGACAGGGTGGCACTGAAGCTTTCTTT. The chain couples TRBV5-8 to TRBJ1-1, with 8 bases identical to TRBD1. J was trimmed by 4 bases and V by 1 base; bases with no gene match: 9. The germline V gene encodes CDR1 SGHTS and CDR2 YDEGEE. This CDR3 spans 16 amino acids.

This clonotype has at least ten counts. The CDR3 coding sequence is TGTGCCAGCAGTGAAGCGCGTGGGTTCTATGGCTACACCTTC. Encoded protein: CASSEARGFYGYTF. The chain recombines TRBV6-1 with TRBJ1-2; D is ambiguous. In germline, CDR1 is MNHNS, CDR2 SASEGT. V was cut by 0 bases and J by 4 bases, with 9 bases left in between. The CDR3 consists of 14 residues.

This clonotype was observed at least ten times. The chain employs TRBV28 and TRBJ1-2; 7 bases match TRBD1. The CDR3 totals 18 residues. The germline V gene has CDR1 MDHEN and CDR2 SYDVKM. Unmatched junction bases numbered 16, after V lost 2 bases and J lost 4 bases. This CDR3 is CASSLLGATGLESYGYTF. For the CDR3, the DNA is TGTGCCAGCAGTTTACTGGGGGCGACAGGGCTCGAGTCCTATGGCTACACCTTC.

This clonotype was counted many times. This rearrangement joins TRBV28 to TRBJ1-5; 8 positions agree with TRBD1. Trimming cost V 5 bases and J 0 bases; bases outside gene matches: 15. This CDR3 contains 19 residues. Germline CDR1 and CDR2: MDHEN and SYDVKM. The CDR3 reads CASSTLKTGEFYSNQPQHF. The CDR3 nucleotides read TGTGCCAGCAGTACCCTCAAGACAGGGGAGTTCTATAGCAATCAGCCCCAGCATTTT.

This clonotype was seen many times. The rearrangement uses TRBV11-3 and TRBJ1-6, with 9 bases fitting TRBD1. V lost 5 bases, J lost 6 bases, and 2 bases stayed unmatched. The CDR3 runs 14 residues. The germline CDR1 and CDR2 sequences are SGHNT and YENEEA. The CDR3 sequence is CASSRDRVNSPLHF. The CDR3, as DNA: TGTGCCAGCAGCCGGGACAGGGTTAATTCACCCCTCCACTTT.